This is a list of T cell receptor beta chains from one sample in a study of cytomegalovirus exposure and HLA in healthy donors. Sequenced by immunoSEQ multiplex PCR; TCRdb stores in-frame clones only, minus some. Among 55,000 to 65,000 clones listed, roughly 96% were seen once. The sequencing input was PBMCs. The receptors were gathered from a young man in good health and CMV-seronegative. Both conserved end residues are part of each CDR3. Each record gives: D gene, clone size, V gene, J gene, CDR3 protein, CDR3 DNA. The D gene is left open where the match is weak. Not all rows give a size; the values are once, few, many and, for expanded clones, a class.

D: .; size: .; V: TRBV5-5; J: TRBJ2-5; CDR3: CASSLVLGQETQYF; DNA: TGTGCCAGCAGCTTAGTACTAGGCCAAGAGACCCAGTACTTC
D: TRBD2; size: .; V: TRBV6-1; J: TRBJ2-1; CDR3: CASSAFGRAENEQFF; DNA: TGTGCCAGCAGTGCATTCGGGAGGGCCGAGAATGAGCAGTTCTTC
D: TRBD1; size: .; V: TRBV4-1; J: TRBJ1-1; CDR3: CASSQKFPGQAGEAFF; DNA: TGCGCCAGCAGCCAAAAGTTTCCCGGACAGGCGGGTGAAGCTTTCTTT
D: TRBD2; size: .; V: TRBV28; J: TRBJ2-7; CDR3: CASSPPGLADYEQYF; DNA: TGTGCCAGCAGTCCCCCGGGACTAGCGGATTACGAGCAGTACTTC
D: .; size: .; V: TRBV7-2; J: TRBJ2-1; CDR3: CASSLATGGLNEQFF; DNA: TGTGCCAGCAGCTTAGCGACAGGAGGTCTTAATGAGCAGTTCTTC
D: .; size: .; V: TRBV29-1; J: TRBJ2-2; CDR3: CSVRGGRGAVAGELFF; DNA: TGCAGCGTCCGCGGGGGTCGGGGGGCGGTCGCCGGGGAGCTGTTTTTT
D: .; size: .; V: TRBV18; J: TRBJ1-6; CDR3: CASSGGSSYNSPLHF; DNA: TGTGCCAGCTCAGGCGGGAGCTCCTATAATTCACCCCTCCACTTT
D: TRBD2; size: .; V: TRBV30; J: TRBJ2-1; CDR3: CAWSGVPAGDYNEQFF; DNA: TGTGCCTGGAGTGGGGTCCCAGCGGGAGACTACAATGAGCAGTTCTTC
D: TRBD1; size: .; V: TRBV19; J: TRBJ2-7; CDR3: CASSIGTGGYEQYF; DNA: TGTGCCAGTAGTATCGGGACAGGGGGATACGAGCAGTACTTC
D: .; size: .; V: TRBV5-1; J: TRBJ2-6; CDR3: CASSLEMSSGANVLTF; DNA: TGCGCCAGCAGCTTGGAGATGAGCTCTGGGGCCAACGTCCTGACTTTC
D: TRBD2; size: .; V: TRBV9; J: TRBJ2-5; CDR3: CASSNSGRALETQYF; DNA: TGTGCCAGCAGCAATAGCGGGAGGGCCCTTGAGACCCAGTACTTC
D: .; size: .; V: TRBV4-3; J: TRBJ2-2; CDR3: CASSQGTGHTGELFF; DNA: TGCGCCAGCAGCCAAGGTACAGGCCACACCGGGGAGCTGTTTTTT
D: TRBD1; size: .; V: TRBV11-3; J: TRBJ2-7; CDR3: CASSFGRGSSEQYF; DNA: TGTGCCAGCAGCTTCGGCAGGGGGTCTTCCGAGCAGTACTTC
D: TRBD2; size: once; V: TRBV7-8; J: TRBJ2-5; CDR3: CASSQGLAEKRGTQYF; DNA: TGTGCCAGCAGCCAAGGACTAGCGGAGAAGAGAGGGACCCAGTACTTC
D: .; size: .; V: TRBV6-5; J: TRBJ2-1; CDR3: CASSTETSNYNEQFF; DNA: TGTGCCAGCAGTACAGAGACTAGTAACTACAATGAGCAGTTCTTC
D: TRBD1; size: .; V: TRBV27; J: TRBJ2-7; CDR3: CASSSTGTGPYEQYF; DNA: TGTGCCAGCAGTTCAACCGGGACAGGGCCCTACGAGCAGTACTTC
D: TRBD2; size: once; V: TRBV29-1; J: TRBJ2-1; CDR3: CSVEDPAAGVFVDEQFF; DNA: TGCAGCGTTGAAGATCCGGCGGCGGGAGTCTTTGTCGATGAGCAGTTCTTC
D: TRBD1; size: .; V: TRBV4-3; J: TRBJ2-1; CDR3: CASSQDRGRYNEQFF; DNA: TGCGCCAGCAGCCAGGACAGGGGGCGTTACAATGAGCAGTTCTTC
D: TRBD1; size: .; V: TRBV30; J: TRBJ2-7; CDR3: CAWSVHGQGGEQYF; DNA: TGTGCCTGGAGTGTACATGGACAGGGAGGCGAGCAGTACTTC
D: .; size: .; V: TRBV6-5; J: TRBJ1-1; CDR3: CASSYSRVGGQEAFF; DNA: TGTGCCAGCAGTTACTCGAGAGTCGGCGGACAAGAAGCTTTCTTT